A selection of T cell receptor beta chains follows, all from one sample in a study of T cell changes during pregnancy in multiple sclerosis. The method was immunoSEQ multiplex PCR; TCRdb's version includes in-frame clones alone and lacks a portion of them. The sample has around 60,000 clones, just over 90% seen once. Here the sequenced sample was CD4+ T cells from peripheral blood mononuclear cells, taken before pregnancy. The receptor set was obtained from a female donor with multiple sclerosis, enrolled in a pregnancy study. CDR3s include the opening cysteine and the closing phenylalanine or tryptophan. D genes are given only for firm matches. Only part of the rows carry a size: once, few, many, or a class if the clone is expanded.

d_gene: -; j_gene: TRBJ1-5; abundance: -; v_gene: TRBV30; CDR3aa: CAWSISGAQPQHF; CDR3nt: TGTGCCTGGAGTATATCAGGGGCTCAGCCCCAGCATTTT
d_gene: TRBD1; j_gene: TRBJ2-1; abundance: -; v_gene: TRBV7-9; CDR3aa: CASSYHGTDHNEQFF; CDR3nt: TGTGCCAGCAGCTACCACGGGACAGACCACAATGAGCAGTTCTTC
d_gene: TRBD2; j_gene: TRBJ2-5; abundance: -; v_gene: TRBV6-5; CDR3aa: CASSYSTSGIQETQYF; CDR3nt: TGTGCCAGCAGTTACTCGACTAGCGGGATACAAGAGACCCAGTACTTC
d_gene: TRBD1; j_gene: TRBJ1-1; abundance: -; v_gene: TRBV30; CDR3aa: CAWSMRDRGSEAFF; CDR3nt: TGTGCCTGGAGTATGCGGGACAGGGGCTCTGAAGCTTTCTTT
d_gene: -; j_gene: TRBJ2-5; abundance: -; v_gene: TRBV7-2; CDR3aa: CASSLGPSSETQYF; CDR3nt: TGTGCCAGCAGCTTAGGGCCCTCGTCAGAGACCCAGTACTTC
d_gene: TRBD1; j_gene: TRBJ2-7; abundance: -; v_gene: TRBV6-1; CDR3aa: CASIKGGQGAYEQYF; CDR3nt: TGTGCCAGCATCAAGGGGGGACAGGGGGCTTACGAGCAGTACTTC
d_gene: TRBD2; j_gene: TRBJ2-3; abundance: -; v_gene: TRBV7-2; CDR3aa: CASSSGSGRFYTDTQYF; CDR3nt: TGTGCCAGCAGCTCGGGCAGCGGGAGATTTTACACAGATACGCAGTATTTT
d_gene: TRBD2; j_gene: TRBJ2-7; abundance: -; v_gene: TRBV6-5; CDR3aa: CASSDGTRKNYEQYF; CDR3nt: TGTGCCAGCAGCGACGGGACTAGAAAGAACTACGAGCAGTACTTC
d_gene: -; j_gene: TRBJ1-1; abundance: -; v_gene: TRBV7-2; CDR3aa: CASISGGAGNTEAFF; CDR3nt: TGTGCCAGCATCTCTGGGGGGGCGGGGAACACTGAAGCTTTCTTT
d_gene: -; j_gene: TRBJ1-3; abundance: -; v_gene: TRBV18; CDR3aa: CASSPALGSSGNTIYF; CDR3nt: TGTGCCAGCTCACCGGCGCTGGGGAGCTCTGGAAACACCATATATTTT
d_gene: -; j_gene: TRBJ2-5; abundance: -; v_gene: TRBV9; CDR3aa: CASSAGGRTQETQYF; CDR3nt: TGTGCCAGCAGCGCAGGAGGACGGACCCAAGAGACCCAGTACTTC
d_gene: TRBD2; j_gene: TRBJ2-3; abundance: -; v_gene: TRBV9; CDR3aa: CASSGGGYADTQYF; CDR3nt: TGTGCCAGCAGTGGGGGGGGGTACGCAGATACGCAGTATTTT
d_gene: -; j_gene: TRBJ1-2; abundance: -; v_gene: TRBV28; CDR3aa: CASTLLDPRNYGYTF; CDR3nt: TGTGCCAGCACCTTACTAGATCCGAGAAACTATGGCTACACCTTC
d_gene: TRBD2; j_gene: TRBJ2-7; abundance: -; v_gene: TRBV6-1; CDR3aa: CASSEGSGRTYEQYF; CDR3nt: TGTGCCAGCAGTGAAGGTAGCGGGAGGACGTACGAGCAGTACTTC
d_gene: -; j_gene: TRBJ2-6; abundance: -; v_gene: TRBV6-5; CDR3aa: CASSRGGTGANVLTF; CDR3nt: TGTGCCAGCAGTAGGGGGGGTACAGGGGCCAACGTCCTGACTTTC
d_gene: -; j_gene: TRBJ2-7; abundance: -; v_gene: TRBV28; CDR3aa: CASTTGGDYEQYF; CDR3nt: TGTGCCAGCACGACCGGAGGTGACTACGAGCAGTACTTC
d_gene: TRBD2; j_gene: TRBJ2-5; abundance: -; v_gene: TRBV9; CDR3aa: CASSPRLAGGVETQYF; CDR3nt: TGTGCCAGCAGCCCCAGACTAGCGGGAGGTGTAGAGACCCAGTACTTC
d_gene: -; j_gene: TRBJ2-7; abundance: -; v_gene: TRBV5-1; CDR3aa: CASSWRDGSSYEQYF; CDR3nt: TGCGCCAGCAGCTGGAGGGACGGCAGCTCCTACGAGCAGTACTTC
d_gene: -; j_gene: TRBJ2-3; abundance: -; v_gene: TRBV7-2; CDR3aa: CASSSRVPAQYF; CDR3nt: TGTGCCAGCAGCTCGCGGGTTCCGGCGCAGTATTTT
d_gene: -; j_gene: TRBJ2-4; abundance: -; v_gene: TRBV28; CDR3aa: CASRPGQGTSKNIQYF; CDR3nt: TGTGCCAGCAGACCGGGCCAGGGTACGTCCAAAAACATTCAGTACTTC
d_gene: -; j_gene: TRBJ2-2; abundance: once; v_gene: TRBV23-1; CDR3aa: CASSQSARRGELFF; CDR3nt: TGCGCCAGCAGTCAATCGGCACGGAGAGGGGAGCTGTTTTTT
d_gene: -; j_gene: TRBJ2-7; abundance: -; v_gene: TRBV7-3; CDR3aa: CASSVTSTTYEQYF; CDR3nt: TGTGCCAGCAGCGTGACTTCAACTACCTACGAGCAGTACTTC
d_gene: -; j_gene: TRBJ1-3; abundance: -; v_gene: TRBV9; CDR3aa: CASSVAGRGNTIYF; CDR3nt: TGTGCCAGCAGCGTAGCGGGGAGGGGAAACACCATATATTTT
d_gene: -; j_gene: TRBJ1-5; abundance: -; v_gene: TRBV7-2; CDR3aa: CASSLYGTNPNQPQHF; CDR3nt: TGTGCCAGCAGCTTATACGGGACAAACCCTAATCAGCCCCAGCATTTT
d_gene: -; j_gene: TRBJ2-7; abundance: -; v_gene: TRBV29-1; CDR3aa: CSVESPSSYEQYF; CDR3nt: TGCAGCGTTGAATCTCCCAGCTCCTACGAGCAGTACTTC
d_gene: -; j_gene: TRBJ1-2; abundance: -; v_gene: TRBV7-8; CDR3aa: CASSLVQGSYGYTF; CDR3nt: TGTGCCAGCAGCTTAGTTCAGGGGAGCTATGGCTACACCTTC
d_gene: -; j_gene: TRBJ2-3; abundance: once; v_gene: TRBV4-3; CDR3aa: CASSHSGITDTQYF; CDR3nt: TGCGCCAGCAGCCATTCGGGAATCACAGATACGCAGTATTTT
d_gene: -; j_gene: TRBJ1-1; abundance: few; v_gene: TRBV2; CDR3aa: CASNMMSGNTEAFF; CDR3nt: TGTGCCAGCAACATGATGTCAGGGAACACTGAAGCTTTCTTT
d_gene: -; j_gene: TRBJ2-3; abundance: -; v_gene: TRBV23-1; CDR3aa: CASSRDWGGLTDTQYF; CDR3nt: TGCGCCAGCAGTCGTGACTGGGGGGGCTTGACAGATACGCAGTATTTT
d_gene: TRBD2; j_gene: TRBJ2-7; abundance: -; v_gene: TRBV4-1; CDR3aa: CASSQSVPGLRGDEQYF; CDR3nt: TGCGCCAGCAGCCAGTCCGTCCCGGGACTACGAGGGGACGAGCAGTACTTC
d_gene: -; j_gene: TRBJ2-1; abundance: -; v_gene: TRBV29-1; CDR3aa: CSVVPVSSYNEQFF; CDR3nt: TGCAGCGTTGTACCGGTTAGCTCCTACAATGAGCAGTTCTTC
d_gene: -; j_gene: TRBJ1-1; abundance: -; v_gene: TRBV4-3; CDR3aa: CASSQTEYTEAFF; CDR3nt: TGCGCCAGCAGCCAGACAGAGTACACTGAAGCTTTCTTT
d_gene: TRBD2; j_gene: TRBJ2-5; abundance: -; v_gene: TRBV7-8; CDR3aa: CASSLRGGRAQETQYF; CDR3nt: TGTGCCAGCAGCTTACGCGGCGGGAGGGCCCAAGAGACCCAGTACTTC
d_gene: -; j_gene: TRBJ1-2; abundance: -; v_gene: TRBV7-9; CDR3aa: CASSPVGAYGYTF; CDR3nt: TGTGCCAGCAGCCCGGTAGGGGCCTATGGCTACACCTTC
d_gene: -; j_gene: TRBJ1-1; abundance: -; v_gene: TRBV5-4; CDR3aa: CASSDRNTEAFF; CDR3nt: TGTGCCAGCAGCGACAGGAACACTGAAGCTTTCTTT
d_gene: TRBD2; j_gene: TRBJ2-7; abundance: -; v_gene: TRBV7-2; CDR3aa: CASSFLGLEKNYEQYF; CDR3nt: TGTGCCAGCAGCTTCCTCGGACTAGAGAAAAATTACGAGCAGTACTTC
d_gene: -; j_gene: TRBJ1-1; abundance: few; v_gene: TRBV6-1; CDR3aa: CAISLPGGSEAFF; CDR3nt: TGTGCCATTTCCCTCCCCGGAGGGTCTGAAGCTTTCTTT
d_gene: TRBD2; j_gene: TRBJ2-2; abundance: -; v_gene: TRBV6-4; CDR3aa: CASSLTGTRLNTGELFF; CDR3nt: TGTGCCAGCAGTTTGACCGGGACTAGACTCAACACCGGGGAGCTGTTTTTT
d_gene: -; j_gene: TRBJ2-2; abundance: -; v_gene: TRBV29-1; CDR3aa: CSVARGSVVGELFF; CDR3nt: TGCAGCGTTGCCCGAGGGAGCGTCGTCGGGGAGCTGTTTTTT
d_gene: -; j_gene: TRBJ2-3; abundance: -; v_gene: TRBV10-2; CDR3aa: CASSVRRTDTQYF; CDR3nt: TGCGCCAGCAGTGTGCGGAGGACAGATACGCAGTATTTT
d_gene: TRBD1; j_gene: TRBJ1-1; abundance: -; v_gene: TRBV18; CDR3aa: CASSSNRGQAFF; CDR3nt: TGTGCCAGCTCATCTAACAGGGGGCAAGCTTTCTTT
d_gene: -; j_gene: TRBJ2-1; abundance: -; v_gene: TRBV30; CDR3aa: CAWSDGINNEQFF; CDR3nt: TGTGCCTGGAGTGACGGTATTAACAATGAGCAGTTCTTC
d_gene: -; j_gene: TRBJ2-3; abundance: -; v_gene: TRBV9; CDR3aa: CASSAERDTQYF; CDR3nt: TGTGCCAGCAGCGCGGAGCGGGATACGCAGTATTTT
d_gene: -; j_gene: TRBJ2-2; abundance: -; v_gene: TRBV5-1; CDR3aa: CASSPGGQATGELFF; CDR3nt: TGCGCTAGCAGCCCCGGAGGTCAGGCTACCGGGGAGCTGTTTTTT
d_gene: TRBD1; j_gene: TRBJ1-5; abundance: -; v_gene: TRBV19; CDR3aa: CASSKDRGKNQPQHF; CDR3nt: TGTGCCAGTAGTAAGGACAGGGGGAAAAATCAGCCCCAGCATTTT
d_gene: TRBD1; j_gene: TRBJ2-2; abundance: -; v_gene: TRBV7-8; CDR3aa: CASSFWGRGQGATPPELFF; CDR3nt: TGTGCCAGCAGCTTCTGGGGCAGGGGGCAGGGGGCCACACCCCCGGAGCTGTTTTTT